Shown below are 31 T cell receptor beta chains from a single sample sequenced in a study of CD8 T cells in ankylosing spondylitis. TCRdb re-called the 5' RACE reads through MiXCR, storing one row per CDR3 protein. The sample records 250,000 to 300,000 distinct CDR3 sequences, around 19% being singletons. What was sequenced was blood, either unsorted or a sorted T cell fraction (not recorded which). The receptors come from a male donor with ankylosing spondylitis or in good health (not recorded which).

This rearrangement joins TRBV2 to TRBJ2-2; maybe TRBD1 (6 bases). V lost 4 bases and J lost 2, with 14 bases in between. Germline CDR1 is SNHLY and CDR2 is FYNNEI. The CDR3 sequence is 16 residues long. The CDR3 nucleotides read TGTGCCAGCAGTGCCCTGGGGGACACTAACACCGGGGAGCTGTTTTTT. Encoded protein: CASSALGDTNTGELFF.

To note about this clonotype: A much larger clone lies a single base off, so this may be a read error. The chain links TRBV10-3 to TRBJ1-2; 9 bases are a match to TRBD1. The CDR3 has 15 residues. Germline V gene sequence: CDR1 ENHRY, CDR2 SYGVKD. The CDR3 sequence: CAISVGQGEFYAYTF. CDR3 in DNA: TGTGCCATCAGTGTGGGACAGGGTGAATTCTATGCCTACACCTTC.

This rearrangement joins TRBV15 to TRBJ1-1; D remains unclear. Deletions cut 1 base from V and 6 bases from J, with 15 bases between. The CDR3 length is 15 residues. Germline assignment: CDR1 LNHNV and CDR2 YYDKDF (reference sequence). The CDR3: CATSRALHDKSEAFF. The CDR3 nucleotides are TGTGCCACCAGCAGAGCCCTGCACGACAAGTCTGAAGCTTTCTTT.

The J gene is TRBJ2-2, the V gene TRBV5-1; 7 bases line up with TRBD1. From germline, CDR1 is SGHRS and CDR2 YFSETQ. The CDR3 contains 13 residues. Trimming took 10 bases from V and 6 from J; bases not matched to a gene: 9. CDR3 DNA: TGCGCCGCCCGGGACAGTGAAGCCGGGGAGCTGTTTTTT. Translating it yields CAARDSEAGELFF.

This clonotype was seen only a few times. V usage is TRBV6-1 and J usage is TRBJ1-4, with TRBD1 matching 9 bases. Looked up from germline, CDR1 is MNHNS and CDR2 is SASEGT. The CDR3 extends over 18 amino acids. The junction had 11 bases not matched to a gene; V was cut back by 6 bases and J by 0 bases. DNA of the CDR3: TGTGCCAGCAGGCCGACCGGGACAGGGACGTCAACTAATGAAAAACTGTTTTTT. It codes for CASRPTGTGTSTNEKLFF.

This clonotype was seen only a few times. V usage is TRBV7-8 and J usage is TRBJ2-5; maybe TRBD1 (5 bases). Germline V CDR1 and CDR2: SGHVS, FQNEAQ. The CDR3 extends over 16 amino acids. Trimming stripped 4 bases from V and 3 bases from J, with 18 bases between. CDR3 coding DNA: TGTGCCAGCAGCTCTAGAAGAAGAAGCAGGGAAGAGACCCAGTACTTC. Encoded protein: CASSSRRRSREETQYF.

This chain joins TRBV20-1 and TRBJ2-4; TRBD2 matches at 10 bases. The V and J ends lost 2 bases and 7 bases, in that order; junction bases with no gene match: 5. CDR1 and CDR2 (germline): DFQATT, SNEGSKA (reference sequence). The CDR3 spans 14 residues. The CDR3 bases are TGCAGTGCTAGACTAGCGGGAGTGAGTAACATTCAGTACTTC. This codes for CSARLAGVSNIQYF.

This clonotype was found a few times. The chain recombines TRBV5-6 with TRBJ2-7; tentative D call: TRBD1 (6 bases). The germline CDR1 and CDR2 sequences are SGHDT and YYEEEE. The CDR3 is 13 amino acids. The V gene lost 4 bases and the J gene lost 2 bases, with 10 bases spanning the gap. In DNA form, the CDR3 reads TGTGCCAGCAGCAACCAGGGGACCTACGAGCAGTACGTC. This gives the protein CASSNQGTYEQYV.

The CDR3 sequence: CATSVAGGPNTGELFF. CDR3 sequence (DNA): TGTGCCACCAGTGTGGCGGGAGGGCCAAACACCGGGGAGCTGTTTTTT. J is TRBJ2-2 and V is TRBV24-1, with 9 bases aligning to TRBD2. CDR3 length: 16 amino acids. Trimming cost V 5 bases and J 2 bases; bases outside gene matches: 5. CDR1 and CDR2 from the germline V gene are KGHDR and SFDVKD.

The CDR3 sequence: CATSDSPTGTTREKLFF. The CDR3 DNA reads TGTGCCACCAGTGATTCGCCAACAGGGACCACTCGCGAAAAACTGTTTTTT. The chain is built from TRBV24-1 and TRBJ1-4; D perhaps matches TRBD1 (6 bases). This CDR3 is built from 17 residues. Trimming removed 2 bases at V and 8 bases at J, with 20 bases between. Looked up from germline, CDR1 is KGHDR and CDR2 is SFDVKD.

This clonotype was seen only a few times. The chain joins TRBV12-3 or TRBV12-4 to TRBJ2-5; 10 bases fit TRBD1. Trimming at V came to 3 bases and at J to 5 bases, leaving 6 bases not matched to a gene. The CDR3 is made up of 15 amino acids. The CDR3 sequence is CASSFDRGPWETQYF. The CDR3 DNA reads as TGTGCCAGCAGTTTCGACAGGGGGCCGTGGGAGACCCAGTACTTC.

The chain links TRBV29-1 to TRBJ2-3, with TRBD2 as a possible D gene (6 bases). Germline V gene lookup returns CDR1 SQVTM and CDR2 ANQGSEA. V lost 7 bases, J lost 0 bases, and 14 bases lay in between. The CDR3 is made up of 14 amino acids. The CDR3 is CSARAGTSTDTQYF. The CDR3 region has the DNA TGCAGCGCCAGAGCGGGTACTAGCACAGATACGCAGTATTTT.

V is TRBV20-1 and J is TRBJ1-1, with D perhaps TRBD1 (5 bases). The V gene's germline CDR1 is DFQATT and CDR2 SNEGSKA (reference sequence). V was cut by 1 base and J by 7 bases, with 16 bases left in between. The CDR3 consists of 14 residues. In DNA form, the CDR3 reads TGCAGTGCTAGAGGAGGAGTAGGGGCCTTTGAAGCTTTCTTT. This gives the protein CSARGGVGAFEAFF.

This chain connects TRBV9 to TRBJ2-3; 8 nucleotides line up with TRBD2. The CDR3 covers 15 residues. After removal of 4 bases from V and 2 bases from J, the junction contained 6 bases not matched to a gene. The germline V gene has CDR1 SGDLS and CDR2 YYNGEE. The CDR3 nucleotides read TGTGCCAGCAGCCCGAGGACTAGCTTCACAGATACGCAGTATTTT. Translating it yields CASSPRTSFTDTQYF.

V gene TRBV28 combines with J gene TRBJ2-6; unclear D gene. The V and J ends lost 6 bases and 0 bases respectively, with 9 bases between them. Germline assignment: CDR1 MDHEN and CDR2 SYDVKM. This CDR3 comprises 15 residues. CDR3 region: CASSLGSSGANVLTF. The CDR3 nucleotides read TGTGCCAGCAGCCTAGGATCCTCTGGGGCCAACGTCCTGACTTTC. The full variable domain, its missing parts supplied by reference TRBV28 and TRBJ2-6, is DVKVTQSSRYLVKRTGEKVFLECVQDMDHENMFWYRQDPGLGLRLIYFSYDVKMKEKGDIPEGYSVSREKKERFSLILESASTNQTSMYLCASSLGSSGANVLTFGAGSRLTVL.

The V call is TRBV14, the J call TRBJ2-5; no firm D call. V lost 0 bases to trimming and J lost 0 bases, with 8 bases between them. The CDR3 sequence is 15 residues long. Per germline, CDR1 SGHDN and CDR2 FVKESK. This CDR3 is CASSQDSSYQETQYF. DNA for the CDR3: TGTGCCAGCAGCCAAGATTCCAGTTACCAAGAGACCCAGTACTTC.

The chain is built from TRBV20-1 and TRBJ1-5; TRBD1 aligns across 10 bases. Per germline, CDR1 DFQATT and CDR2 SNEGSKA (reference sequence). After removal of 6 bases from V and 6 bases from J, the junction contained 8 bases not matched to a gene. The CDR3 covers 14 residues. CDR3 amino acids: CSAGGTGEAQPQHF. The CDR3 nucleotides are TGCAGTGCCGGAGGGACAGGGGAGGCTCAGCCCCAGCATTTT.

The CDR3 DNA follows: TGCGCCAGCAGTCCAGCGGGTCTCACCATTGAGCAGTTCTTC. Protein: CASSPAGLTIEQFF. The chain has TRBV5-1 and TRBJ2-1; D possibly corresponds to TRBD2 (6 bases). Trimming shortened V by 5 bases and J by 9 bases, and 18 bases separated the two germline ends. CDR1 is SGHRS and CDR2 is YFSETQ in the germline V gene. This CDR3 region has 14 residues.

This clonotype was detected a few times. The genes are TRBV20-1 and TRBJ1-3; the D gene is possibly TRBD1 (5 bases). Germline V CDR1 and CDR2: DFQATT, SNEGSKA (reference sequence). V was cut by 0 bases and J by 2 bases, with 8 bases left in between. This CDR3 has 14 residues. The CDR3 region is CSARDPRAGNTIYF. In nucleotides, the CDR3 is TGCAGTGCTAGAGATCCCAGGGCTGGAAACACCATATATTTT.

The rearrangement links TRBV18 to TRBJ2-2, with TRBD1 as a possible D gene (5 bases). This CDR3 has 14 amino acids. V gave up 3 bases and J gave up 3 bases, with 8 bases separating them. Germline-derived CDR1 and CDR2 are KGHSH and LQKENI. The CDR3 sequence: CASSPPGYTGELFF. The CDR3 DNA reads TGTGCCAGCTCACCCCCAGGGTACACCGGGGAGCTGTTTTTT.

The table lists this clonotype with a few counts. The chain uses TRBV9 and TRBJ1-3; D gene ambiguous. CDR1 and CDR2 (germline): SGDLS, YYNGEE. The CDR3 is 15 residues long. The germline V and J ends were trimmed by 2 bases and 0 bases, with 9 bases remaining between them. CDR3 protein: CASSVNSDSGNTIYF. CDR3 DNA: TGTGCCAGCAGCGTGAACAGCGACTCTGGAAACACCATATATTTT.

Turning to this clonotype: Its ends do not fully match the called genes, so a read error is possible. The genes are TRBV6-1 and TRBJ1-2, with D possibly TRBD1 on 6 matching bases. Per the germline V gene, CDR1 is MNHNS and CDR2 is SASEGT. The CDR3 runs to 13 residues. CDR3 region: CASSVQGHYDYTF. CDR3 nucleotide sequence: TGTGCCAGCAGTGTCCAGGGGCACTATGACTACACCTTC.

This clonotype was counted at least ten times. The chain employs TRBV29-1 and TRBJ1-1; tentative D call: TRBD1 (6 bases). Trimming pared 4 bases from V and 3 bases from J, leaving 12 bases between. Germline CDR1 is SQVTM and CDR2 is ANQGSEA. The CDR3 extends over 13 amino acids. CDR3 nucleotide sequence: TGCAGCGTTGCAAAGGGGGGGGACACTGAAGCTTTCTTT. Amino acids: CSVAKGGDTEAFF.

This clonotype was seen a handful of times. The V call is TRBV6-5, the J call TRBJ1-6, with 9 bases matching TRBD1. The germline gives CDR1 MNHEY, CDR2 SVGAGI. Unmatched junction bases numbered 5, after V lost 0 bases and J lost 5 bases. There are 17 residues in the CDR3. CDR3 DNA sequence: TGTGCCAGCAGTTACTCTGGGACAGGGTATCATAATTCACCCCTCCACTTT. This gives the protein CASSYSGTGYHNSPLHF.

This clonotype appeared a few times. The chain is built from TRBV3-1 and TRBJ2-2; D is unresolved. Germline CDR1 is LGHDT and CDR2 is YNNKEL (reference sequence). The CDR3 runs 16 residues. Trimming cost V 4 bases and J 4 bases, with 16 bases left between them. CDR3 DNA sequence: TGTGCCAGCAGCCGTAGCCCAGGCCTAAGCACCGGGGAGCTGTTTTTT. Its translation: CASSRSPGLSTGELFF.

This clonotype was seen only a few times. The chain couples TRBV29-1 to TRBJ2-6, with 9 bases identical to TRBD1. Germline assignment: CDR1 SQVTM and CDR2 ANQGSEA. V shed 4 bases and J 2 bases; nucleotides not matched to a gene: 15. The CDR3 runs 19 residues. CDR3 bases: TGCAGCGTTGTGCTCCGTACCGGGACAGGGTTTGCTGGGGCCAACGTCCTGACTTTC. Translated, it gives CSVVLRTGTGFAGANVLTF.

The sample holds a few counts of this clonotype. This sequence joins TRBV20-1 and TRBJ2-5; 9 bases fit TRBD2. Trimming at V came to 2 bases and at J to 2 bases, leaving 3 bases not matched to a gene. The CDR3 has 14 amino acids. The germline V gene encodes CDR1 DFQATT and CDR2 SNEGSKA (reference sequence). The CDR3 loop is CSARLGLAQETQYF. For the CDR3, the DNA is TGCAGTGCTAGACTGGGACTAGCACAAGAGACCCAGTACTTC.

The chain joins TRBV12-3 or TRBV12-4 to TRBJ2-3; D not resolved. CDR3 length: 15 amino acids. Trimming took 8 bases from V and 0 from J, leaving 15 bases between them. CDR3 nucleotide sequence: TGTGCCAGCTCAGTTTATGGAGAAAGCACAGATACGCAGTATTTT. Amino acid sequence: CASSVYGESTDTQYF.

This clonotype was found a few times. The chain recombines TRBV6-2 or TRBV6-3 with TRBJ2-1, with TRBD2 matching over 8 bases. Germline CDR1 and CDR2: MNHEY and SVGEGT. The V and J ends lost 6 bases and 0 bases, in that order; junction bases with no gene match: 22. This CDR3 contains 21 residues. The CDR3 region is CASRGIRGLADLGSSYNEQFF. The CDR3 DNA reads as TGTGCCAGCAGGGGAATACGCGGACTAGCAGACCTGGGAAGCTCCTACAATGAGCAGTTCTTC.

In its sample, this clonotype was seen many times. The chain joins TRBV12-3 or TRBV12-4 to TRBJ2-1; TRBD2 might be the D (5 bases). The CDR3 sequence is 17 residues long. V was trimmed by 3 bases and J by 5 bases, leaving 20 bases between them. CDR3 coding DNA: TGTGCCAGCAGTTTGGTTCTTTTGGTACTAGGTAACAATGAGCAGTTCTTC. Its protein is CASSLVLLVLGNNEQFF.

The chain couples TRBV13 to TRBJ1-2, with 8 bases that match TRBD1. CDR1 and CDR2 (germline): PRHDT, FYEKMQ (reference sequence). CDR3 length equals 14 residues. V was clipped by 1 base and J by 4 bases; unmatched bases: 2. The DNA for the CDR3 is TGTGCCAGCAGCTTAGACAGGGGGACCTATGGCTACACCTTC. Translation gives CASSLDRGTYGYTF. The full variable domain, rest sourced from reference TRBV13 and TRBJ1-2, is AAGVIQSPRHLIKEKRETATLKCYPIPRHDTVYWYQQGPGQDPQFLISFYEKMQSDKGSIPDRFSAQQFSDYHSELNMSSLELGDSALYFCASSLDRGTYGYTFGSGTRLTVV.